The 22 T cell receptor beta chains listed next were all sequenced from one sample in a study of T-cell memory formation after mild COVID-19. TCRdb re-called the 5' RACE reads with MiXCR, one entry per CDR3 protein. The data hold about 400,000 distinct CDR3 sequences, with over 13% observed a single time. The sample taken for sequencing was PBMCs or a T cell subset sorted from them (not recorded which). Source of these receptors: a man between 18 and 29 years old who had mild COVID-19 (a few samples of this study predate the infection). Cell type and time point are not known.

This clonotype was seen only a few times. The rearrangement joins TRBV9 to TRBJ1-2, with D tentatively TRBD1 (5 bases). The germline V gene has CDR1 SGDLS and CDR2 YYNGEE. The CDR3 sequence is 13 residues long. Trimming took 4 bases from V and 4 from J, leaving 11 bases between them. The CDR3 reads CASSPDTTYGYTF. The CDR3, as DNA: TGTGCCAGCAGCCCGGACACGACCTATGGCTACACCTTC.

This clonotype was seen only a few times. This chain uses TRBV12-3 or TRBV12-4 with TRBJ1-1; no clear D gene. With 2 bases removed from V and 4 bases from J, the gap between germline ends came to 5 bases. The CDR3 has 12 amino acids. CDR3 sequence reads: CASSLYRTEAFF. The CDR3 nucleotides read TGTGCCAGCAGTTTATACCGCACTGAAGCTTTCTTT.

This clonotype came up a few times. This CDR3 reads CATSRHEQYV. The DNA of the CDR3 is TGTGCCACCAGCAGACACGAGCAGTACGTC. The J gene is TRBJ2-7, the V gene TRBV15; D gene ambiguous. The CDR3 spans 10 residues. The germline CDR1 and CDR2 sequences are LNHNV and YYDKDF (reference sequence). Trimming took off 2 bases at V and 5 bases at J, with 1 base between the two ends.

This clonotype was seen more than once but under ten times. The chain couples TRBV24-1 to TRBJ2-5, with 7 bases aligning to TRBD1. Trimming at V came to 5 bases and at J to 4 bases, leaving 6 bases not matched to a gene. Germline loops: CDR1 KGHDR, CDR2 SFDVKD. The CDR3 spans 14 residues. CDR3 amino acids: CATSAAGGTETQYF. In DNA form, the CDR3 reads TGTGCCACCAGTGCGGCAGGGGGTACAGAGACCCAGTACTTC.

This clonotype was seen only a few times. This chain joins TRBV6-1 and TRBJ2-7; the match to TRBD2 covers 8 bases. Germline CDR1 and CDR2: MNHNS and SASEGT. CDR3 length: 15 amino acids. V shed 5 bases, J shed 2 bases, and the junction held 8 bases outside the gene matches. CDR3 region: CASSPLAGSTYEQYF. CDR3 bases: TGTGCCAGCAGTCCTCTAGCGGGTAGTACCTACGAGCAGTACTTC.

The chain is built from TRBV4-1 and TRBJ1-5; D is uncertain. Deletions cut 8 bases from V and 4 bases from J, with 15 bases between. There are 14 residues in the CDR3. Germline values: CDR1 MGHRA, CDR2 YSYEKL. The CDR3 here is CASGSVWGNQPQHF. The CDR3 DNA reads TGCGCCAGCGGCTCGGTTTGGGGTAATCAGCCCCAGCATTTT.

The rearrangement uses TRBV12-3 or TRBV12-4 and TRBJ1-2; maybe TRBD1 (5 bases). This CDR3 has 12 residues. V was cut by 7 bases and J by 6 bases, with 12 bases left in between. CDR3 sequence reads: CASTLEGNGYTF. CDR3 DNA: TGTGCCAGCACCCTGGAGGGGAATGGCTACACCTTC.

The rearrangement joins TRBV10-3 to TRBJ2-1; 8 nucleotides line up with TRBD1. Germline-derived CDR1 and CDR2 are ENHRY and SYGVKD. J was trimmed by 5 bases and V by 6 bases; bases with no gene match: 6. CDR3 size: 14 residues. CDR3 residues: CAIRGQEKNNEQFF. CDR3 nucleotide sequence: TGTGCCATCAGGGGACAGGAGAAAAACAATGAGCAGTTCTTC.

The genes are TRBV6-2 or TRBV6-3 and TRBJ2-1, with TRBD1 identical over 7 bases. Germline V lookup: CDR1 MNHEY, CDR2 SVGEGT. V lost 2 bases and J lost 8; bases outside the gene matches: 3. This CDR3 region has 13 residues. This chain's CDR3 is CASSYTGTDEQFF. CDR3 DNA sequence: TGTGCCAGCAGTTACACCGGGACAGATGAGCAGTTCTTC.

The chain employs TRBV11-2 and TRBJ2-5; D is perhaps TRBD2 (6 bases). Germline V gene sequence: CDR1 SGHAT, CDR2 FQNNGV. Trimming took off 5 bases at V and 1 base at J, with 20 bases between the two ends. The CDR3 runs to 17 residues. The CDR3 DNA follows: TGTGCCAGCAGCCGAAGGGCTGTGGGCGGGACCCAAGAGACCCAGTACTTC. Translation: CASSRRAVGGTQETQYF.

This clonotype was observed a handful of times. V is TRBV19 and J is TRBJ2-3; 7 bases are shared with TRBD1. The CDR3 extends over 14 amino acids. Germline V gene lookup returns CDR1 LNHDA and CDR2 SQIVND (reference sequence). J lost 4 bases, V lost 6 bases, and 7 bases had no gene match. The DNA for the CDR3 is TGTGCCAGTAGCGTAGACAGGGCCTCAGATACGCAGTATTTT. This translates into CASSVDRASDTQYF.

This clonotype has at least ten counts. The V gene is TRBV7-2, the J gene TRBJ2-1; tentative D call: TRBD1 (5 bases). Deletions cut 7 bases from V and 8 bases from J, with 18 bases between. This CDR3 has 14 residues. CDR1 SGHTA and CDR2 FQGNSA come from the germline V gene. The CDR3 nucleotides are TGTGCCAGCAACCCTAGGTTGGGGCAGGATGAGCAGTTCTTC. Residues: CASNPRLGQDEQFF.

The CDR3 protein is CASSPPQDRGYGYTF. DNA of the CDR3: TGTGCCAGCTCACCACCTCAGGACAGGGGATATGGCTACACCTTC. The V and J genes are TRBV18 and TRBJ1-2; 9 bases align to TRBD1. The length of the CDR3 is 15 residues. With V trimmed by 0 bases and J by 5 bases, 4 bases remained unmatched. Germline CDR1 is KGHSH and CDR2 is LQKENI.

A few counts support this clonotype. The chain employs TRBV3-1 and TRBJ1-1; D unclear. Trimming took 4 bases from V and 7 from J, leaving 13 bases between them. Germline assignment: CDR1 LGHDT and CDR2 YNNKEL (reference sequence). The CDR3 runs to 13 residues. The CDR3 reads CASSPQPPIEAFF. DNA for the CDR3: TGTGCCAGCAGCCCTCAACCACCGATTGAAGCTTTCTTT.

The chain uses TRBV4-1 and TRBJ2-2, with a tentative D call TRBD1 (6 bases). Per the germline V gene, CDR1 is MGHRA and CDR2 is YSYEKL. The CDR3 has 16 amino acids. Trimming left V 6 bases short and J 4 bases short, with 18 bases between. CDR3 residues: CASSPAPDRSTGELFF. The CDR3 bases are TGCGCCAGCAGTCCAGCTCCGGACAGAAGCACCGGGGAGCTGTTTTTT.

In this sample, this clonotype turned up once. A read error may explain this, as a much larger clone is one base away. The CDR3 ends on some other residue instead of the conserved phenylalanine or tryptophan, so this is likely a read error. The chain links TRBV6-5 to TRBJ1-1; 7 bases fit TRBD1. J lost 1 base, V lost 2 bases, and 4 bases had no gene match. Germline CDR1 and CDR2: MNHEY and SVGAGI. The CDR3 covers 15 residues. The CDR3 DNA reads TGTGCCAGCAGTTACAAGGCAGGGGGGAACACTGAAGCTTTCCTT. Amino acid sequence: CASSYKAGGNTEAFL.

The rearrangement uses TRBV28 and TRBJ2-3; 11 bases line up with TRBD2. The germline V gene has CDR1 MDHEN and CDR2 SYDVKM. V was pared by 5 bases and J by 4 bases, with 5 bases of the junction left unmatched. There are 15 residues in the CDR3. CDR3 coding DNA: TGTGCCAGCAGTACACTAGCGGGGGATTCAGATACGCAGTATTTT. It codes for CASSTLAGDSDTQYF.

V and J are TRBV2 and TRBJ1-6; TRBD1 is a possible D gene (5 bases). Germline V gene sequence: CDR1 SNHLY, CDR2 FYNNEI. The CDR3 sequence is 14 residues long. V was shortened by 6 bases and J by 1 base, with 7 bases between the two germline ends. The CDR3 coding sequence is TGTGCCAGCAGGGGGCAATCCTATAATTCACCCCTCCACTTT. This sequence encodes CASRGQSYNSPLHF. Together with reference TRBV2 and TRBJ1-6, the CDR3 gives the full variable domain: EPEVTQTPSHQVTQMGQEVILRCVPISNHLYFYWYRQILGQKVEFLVSFYNNEISEKSEIFDDQFSVERPDGSNFTLKIRSTKLEDSAMYFCASRGQSYNSPLHFGNGTRLTVT.

In this sample, this clonotype turned up a few times. The chain uses TRBV9 and TRBJ1-2, with 7 bases lining up with TRBD1. V trimming: 0 bases; J trimming: 1 base; junction bases outside the gene matches: 12. CDR1 and CDR2 (germline): SGDLS, YYNGEE. The CDR3 has 18 residues. In DNA, the CDR3 is TGTGCCAGCAGCGTAGCAGGGGGGCAGATCAACCTTAACTATGGCTACACCTTC. As protein: CASSVAGGQINLNYGYTF.

This clonotype appeared many times. This chain uses TRBV10-2 with TRBJ2-2; D remains unclear. CDR1 WSHSY and CDR2 SAAADI come from the germline V gene. This CDR3 comprises 15 residues. V was pared by 0 bases and J by 0 bases, with 5 bases between. The CDR3 is CASSESGPNTGELFF. As DNA, the CDR3 is TGCGCCAGCAGTGAGTCAGGCCCGAACACCGGGGAGCTGTTTTTT.

This clonotype was counted only a few times. The chain couples TRBV3-1 to TRBJ2-2; 8 bases line up with TRBD2. CDR1 is LGHDT, CDR2 YNNKEL, per germline (reference sequence). The CDR3 length is 18 residues. V gave up 0 bases and J gave up 0 bases; unmatched junction bases: 6. The CDR3 DNA follows: TGTGCCAGCAGCCAAGATTGGGCGGGGGGCTCGAACACCGGGGAGCTGTTTTTT. Translating gives CASSQDWAGGSNTGELFF.

This clonotype was seen a handful of times. The chain employs TRBV7-9 and TRBJ2-3; 9 bases are a match to TRBD2. CDR3 length: 16 residues. CDR1 SEHNR and CDR2 FQNEAQ come from the germline V gene (reference sequence). Trimming at V came to 5 bases and at J to 5 bases, leaving 11 bases not matched to a gene. Written as DNA, the CDR3 is TGTGCCAGCAGCCCGCGTGGAAGCGGGGGGTTAGATACGCAGTATTTT. Its translation is CASSPRGSGGLDTQYF.